The source of this T cell receptor beta chain is a study of OX40 agonist ivuxolimab in advanced cancers. Study information: Treatment of patients was with ivuxolimab, an agonistic anti-OX40 (CD134) antibody.

General observations from the study: Antigen specificity was not determined for the expanded peripheral T cells. At doses 0.1 to 3.0 mg/kg, CD4+ and CD8+ clones expanded.

Generated by immunoSEQ multiplex PCR, the TCRdb table keeps only in-frame clones and is missing some. Found here are some 25,000 clones, approximately 83% of them singletons; the top ten hold 40% to 55%. CDR3 size: 16 residues. CDR1 is SGHTA, CDR2 FQGNSA, per germline. Trimming removed 5 bases from V and 0 bases from J, with 17 bases in between. Details on this clone: Its antigen is unknown.

Sequences were derived from CD4+ or CD8+ T cells sorted from blood, sampled in a trial of the OX40 agonist ivuxolimab. The sequence was obtained from an adult with an advanced solid tumor such as melanoma, head and neck, liver or kidney cancer. The rearrangement links TRBV7-2 to TRBJ2-7; D might be TRBD2 (6 bases). The CDR3 sequence: CASSAIRDSFSYEQYF. The CDR3 DNA reads as TGTGCCAGCAGCGCTATCCGGGACTCCTTCTCCTACGAGCAGTACTTC.